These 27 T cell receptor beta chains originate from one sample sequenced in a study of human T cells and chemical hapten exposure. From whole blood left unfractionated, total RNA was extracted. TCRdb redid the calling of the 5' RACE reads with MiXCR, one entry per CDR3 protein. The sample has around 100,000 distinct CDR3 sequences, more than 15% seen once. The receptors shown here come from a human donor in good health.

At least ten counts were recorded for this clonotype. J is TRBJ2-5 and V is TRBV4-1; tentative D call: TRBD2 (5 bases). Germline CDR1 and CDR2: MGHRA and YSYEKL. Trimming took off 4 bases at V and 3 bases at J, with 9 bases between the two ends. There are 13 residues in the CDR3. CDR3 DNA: TGCGCCAGCAGCCTTGGACTCAAAGAGACCCAGTACTTC. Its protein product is CASSLGLKETQYF.

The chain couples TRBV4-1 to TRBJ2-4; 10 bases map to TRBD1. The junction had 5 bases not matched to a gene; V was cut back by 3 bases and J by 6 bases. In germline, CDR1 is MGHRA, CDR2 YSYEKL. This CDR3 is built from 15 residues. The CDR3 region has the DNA TGCGCCAGCAGCCAGCTCCGGGACAGGGGAAACATTCAGTACTTC. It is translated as CASSQLRDRGNIQYF.

The CDR3 reads CASSPDPGLATEQYF. For the CDR3, the DNA is TGTGCCAGCAGCCCTGATCCGGGACTAGCAACCGAGCAGTACTTC. The V gene is TRBV7-6, the J gene TRBJ2-7, with 9 bases aligning to TRBD2. The trim removed 5 bases at V and 6 bases at J, leaving 11 bases unmatched. Germline V gene sequence: CDR1 SGHVS, CDR2 FNYEAQ. The CDR3 extends over 15 amino acids.

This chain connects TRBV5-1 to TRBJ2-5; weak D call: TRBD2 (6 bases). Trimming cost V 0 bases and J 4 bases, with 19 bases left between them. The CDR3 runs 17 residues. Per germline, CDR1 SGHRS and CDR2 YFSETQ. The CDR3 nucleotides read TGCGCCAGCAGCTTGGAGTATCGGGGGAGAGGAGGAGAGACCCAGTACTTC. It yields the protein CASSLEYRGRGGETQYF.

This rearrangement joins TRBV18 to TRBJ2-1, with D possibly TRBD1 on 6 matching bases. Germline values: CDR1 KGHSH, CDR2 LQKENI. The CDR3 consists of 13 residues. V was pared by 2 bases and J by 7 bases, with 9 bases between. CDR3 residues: CASSPKQGNEQFF. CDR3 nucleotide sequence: TGTGCCAGCTCACCAAAACAGGGTAATGAGCAGTTCTTC.

The CDR3 region has the DNA TGTGCCAGCAGTCCCGCGAACACCGGGGAGCTGTTTTTT. Residues: CASSPANTGELFF. The chain uses TRBV14 and TRBJ2-2; no clear D gene. The ends were cut back, 6 bases at V and 0 bases at J, with 5 bases in the middle. Looked up from germline, CDR1 is SGHDN and CDR2 is FVKESK. The length of the CDR3 is 13 residues.

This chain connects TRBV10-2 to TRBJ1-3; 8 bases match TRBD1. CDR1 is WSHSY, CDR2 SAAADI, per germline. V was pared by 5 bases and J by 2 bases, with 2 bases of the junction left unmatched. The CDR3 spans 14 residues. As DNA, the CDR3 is TGCGCCAGCAGTATGGACAGGGCTGGAAACACCATATATTTT. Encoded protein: CASSMDRAGNTIYF.

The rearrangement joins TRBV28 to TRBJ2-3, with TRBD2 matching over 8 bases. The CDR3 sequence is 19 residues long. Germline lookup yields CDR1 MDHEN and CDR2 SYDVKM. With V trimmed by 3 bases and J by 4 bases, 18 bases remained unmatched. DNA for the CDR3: TGTGCCAGCAGTTTCCACGGACCCCATCCGCGGGGGGCGTCAGATACGCAGTATTTT. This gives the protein CASSFHGPHPRGASDTQYF.

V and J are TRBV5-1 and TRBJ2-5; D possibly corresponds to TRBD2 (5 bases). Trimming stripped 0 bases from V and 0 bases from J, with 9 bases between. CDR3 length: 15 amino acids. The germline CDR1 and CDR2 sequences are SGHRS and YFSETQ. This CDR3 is CASSLGTADQETQYF. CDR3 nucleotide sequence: TGCGCCAGCAGCTTGGGGACTGCCGACCAAGAGACCCAGTACTTC. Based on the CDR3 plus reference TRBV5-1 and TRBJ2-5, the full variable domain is KAGVTQTPRYLIKTRGQQVTLSCSPISGHRSVSWYQQTPGQGLQFLFEYFSETQRNKGNFPGRFSGRQFSNSRSEMNVSTLELGDSALYLCASSLGTADQETQYFGPGTRLLVL.

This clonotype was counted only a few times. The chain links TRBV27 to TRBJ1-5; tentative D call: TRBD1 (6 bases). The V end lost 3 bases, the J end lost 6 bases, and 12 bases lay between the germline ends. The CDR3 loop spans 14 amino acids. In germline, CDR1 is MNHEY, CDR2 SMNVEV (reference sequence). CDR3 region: CASSFLGGGQPQHF. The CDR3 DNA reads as TGTGCCAGCAGTTTTCTCGGGGGCGGTCAGCCCCAGCATTTT.

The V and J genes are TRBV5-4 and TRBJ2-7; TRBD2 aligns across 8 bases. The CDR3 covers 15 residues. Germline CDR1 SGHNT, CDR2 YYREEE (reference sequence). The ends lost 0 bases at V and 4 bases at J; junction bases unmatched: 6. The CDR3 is CASSLDAGGLYEQYF. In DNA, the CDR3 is TGTGCCAGCAGCTTGGACGCGGGAGGTTTGTACGAGCAGTACTTC.

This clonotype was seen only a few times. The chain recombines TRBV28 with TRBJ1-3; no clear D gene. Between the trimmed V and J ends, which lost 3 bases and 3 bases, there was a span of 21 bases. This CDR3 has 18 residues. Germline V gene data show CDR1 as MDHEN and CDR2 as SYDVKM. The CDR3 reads CASSFTYPARYLGNTIYF. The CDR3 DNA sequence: TGTGCCAGCAGTTTTACGTACCCGGCCCGCTACCTTGGAAACACCATATATTTT.

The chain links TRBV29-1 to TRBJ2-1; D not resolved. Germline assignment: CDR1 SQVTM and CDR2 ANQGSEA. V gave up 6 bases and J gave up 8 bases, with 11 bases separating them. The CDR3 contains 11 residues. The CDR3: CSVTRVDEQFF. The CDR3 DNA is TGCAGCGTGACAAGGGTAGATGAGCAGTTCTTC.

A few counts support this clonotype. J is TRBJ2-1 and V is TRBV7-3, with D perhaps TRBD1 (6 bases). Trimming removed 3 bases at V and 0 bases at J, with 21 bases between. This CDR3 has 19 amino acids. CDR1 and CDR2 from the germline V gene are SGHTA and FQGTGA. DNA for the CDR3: TGTGCCAGCAGCTTCCCCCCCCGGGACAAACTTATCTCCTACAATGAGCAGTTCTTC. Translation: CASSFPPRDKLISYNEQFF.

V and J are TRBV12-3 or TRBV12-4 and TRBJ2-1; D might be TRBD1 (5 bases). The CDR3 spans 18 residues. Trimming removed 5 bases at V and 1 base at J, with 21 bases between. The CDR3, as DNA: TGTGCCAGCAGTGGTGGGCCAGGGCGACCACTATCCTACAATGAGCAGTTCTTC. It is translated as CASSGGPGRPLSYNEQFF.

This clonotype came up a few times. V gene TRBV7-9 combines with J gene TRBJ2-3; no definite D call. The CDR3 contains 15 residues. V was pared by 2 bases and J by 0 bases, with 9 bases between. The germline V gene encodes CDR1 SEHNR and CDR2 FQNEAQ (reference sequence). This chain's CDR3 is CASSLLDTSTDTQYF. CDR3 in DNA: TGTGCCAGCAGCTTACTAGATACAAGCACAGATACGCAGTATTTT.

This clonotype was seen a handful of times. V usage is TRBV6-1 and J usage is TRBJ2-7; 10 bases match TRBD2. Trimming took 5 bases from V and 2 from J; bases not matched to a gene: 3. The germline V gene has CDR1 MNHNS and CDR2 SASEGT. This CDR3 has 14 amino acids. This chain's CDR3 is CASSRTSGAYEQYF. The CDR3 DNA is TGTGCCAGCAGTCGGACTAGCGGAGCCTACGAGCAGTACTTC.

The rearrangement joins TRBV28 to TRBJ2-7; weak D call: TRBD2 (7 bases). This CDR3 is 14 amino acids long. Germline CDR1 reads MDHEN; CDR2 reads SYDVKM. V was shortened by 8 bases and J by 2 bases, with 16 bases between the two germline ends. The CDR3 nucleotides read TGTGCCAGCGCCATGGGGGGGCCCCCCTACGAGCAGTACTTC. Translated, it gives CASAMGGPPYEQYF.

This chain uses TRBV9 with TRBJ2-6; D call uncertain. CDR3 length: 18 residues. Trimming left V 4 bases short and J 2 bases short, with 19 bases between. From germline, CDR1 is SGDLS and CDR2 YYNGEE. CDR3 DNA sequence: TGTGCCAGCAGCCCCCAGACCCAAGGACGAACTGGGGCCAACGTCCTGACTTTC. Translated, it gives CASSPQTQGRTGANVLTF.

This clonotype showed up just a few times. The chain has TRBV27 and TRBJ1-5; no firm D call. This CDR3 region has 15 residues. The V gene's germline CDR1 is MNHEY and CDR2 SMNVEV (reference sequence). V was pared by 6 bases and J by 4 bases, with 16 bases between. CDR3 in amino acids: CASRDVSSGNQPQHF. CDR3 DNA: TGTGCCAGCAGGGACGTCAGTTCGGGAAATCAGCCCCAGCATTTT.

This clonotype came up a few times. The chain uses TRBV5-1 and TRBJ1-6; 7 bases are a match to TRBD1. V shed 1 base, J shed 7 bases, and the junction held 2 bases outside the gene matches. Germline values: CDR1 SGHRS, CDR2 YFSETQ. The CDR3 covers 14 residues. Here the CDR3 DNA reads TGCGCCAGCAGCTTGCGACAGGGCAATTCACCCCTCCACTTT. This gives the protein CASSLRQGNSPLHF.

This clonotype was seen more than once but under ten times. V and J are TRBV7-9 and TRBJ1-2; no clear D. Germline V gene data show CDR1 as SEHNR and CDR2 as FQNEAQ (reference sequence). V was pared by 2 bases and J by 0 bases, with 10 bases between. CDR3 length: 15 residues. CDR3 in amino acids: CASSLLARTNYGYTF. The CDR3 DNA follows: TGTGCCAGCAGCTTATTAGCCAGAACTAACTATGGCTACACCTTC.

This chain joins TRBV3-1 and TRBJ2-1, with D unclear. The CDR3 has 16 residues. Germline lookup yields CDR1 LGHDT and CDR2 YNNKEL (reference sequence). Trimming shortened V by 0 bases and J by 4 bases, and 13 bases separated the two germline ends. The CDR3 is CASSQDPKGVYNEQFF. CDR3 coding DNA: TGTGCCAGCAGCCAAGATCCCAAGGGCGTTTACAATGAGCAGTTCTTC.

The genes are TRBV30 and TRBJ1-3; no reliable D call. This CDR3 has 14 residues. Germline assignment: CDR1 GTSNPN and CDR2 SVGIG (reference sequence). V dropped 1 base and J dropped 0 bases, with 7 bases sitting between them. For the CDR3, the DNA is TGTGCCTGGAGTGGAGAGGTCTCTGGAAACACCATATATTTT. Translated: CAWSGEVSGNTIYF.

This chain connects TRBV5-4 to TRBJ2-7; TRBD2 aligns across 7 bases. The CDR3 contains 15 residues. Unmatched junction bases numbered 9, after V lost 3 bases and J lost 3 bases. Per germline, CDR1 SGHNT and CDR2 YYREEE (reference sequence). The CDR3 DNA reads TGTGCCAGCAGCTCGGGCCGCGGGAGAAGCTACGAGCAGTACTTC. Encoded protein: CASSSGRGRSYEQYF.

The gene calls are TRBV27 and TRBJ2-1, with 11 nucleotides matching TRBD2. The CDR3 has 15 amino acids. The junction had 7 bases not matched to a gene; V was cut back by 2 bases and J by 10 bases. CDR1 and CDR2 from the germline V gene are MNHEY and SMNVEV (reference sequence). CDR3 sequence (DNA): TGTGCCAGCAGTTTAGGGCTAGCGGGAGGCAAGGAGCAGTTCTTC. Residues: CASSLGLAGGKEQFF.

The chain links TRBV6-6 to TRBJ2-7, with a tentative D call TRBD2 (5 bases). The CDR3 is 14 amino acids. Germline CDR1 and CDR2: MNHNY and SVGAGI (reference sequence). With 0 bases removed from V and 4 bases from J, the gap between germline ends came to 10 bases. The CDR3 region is CASSYSNPGYEQYF. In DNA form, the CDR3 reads TGTGCCAGCAGTTACTCGAACCCGGGATACGAGCAGTACTTC.